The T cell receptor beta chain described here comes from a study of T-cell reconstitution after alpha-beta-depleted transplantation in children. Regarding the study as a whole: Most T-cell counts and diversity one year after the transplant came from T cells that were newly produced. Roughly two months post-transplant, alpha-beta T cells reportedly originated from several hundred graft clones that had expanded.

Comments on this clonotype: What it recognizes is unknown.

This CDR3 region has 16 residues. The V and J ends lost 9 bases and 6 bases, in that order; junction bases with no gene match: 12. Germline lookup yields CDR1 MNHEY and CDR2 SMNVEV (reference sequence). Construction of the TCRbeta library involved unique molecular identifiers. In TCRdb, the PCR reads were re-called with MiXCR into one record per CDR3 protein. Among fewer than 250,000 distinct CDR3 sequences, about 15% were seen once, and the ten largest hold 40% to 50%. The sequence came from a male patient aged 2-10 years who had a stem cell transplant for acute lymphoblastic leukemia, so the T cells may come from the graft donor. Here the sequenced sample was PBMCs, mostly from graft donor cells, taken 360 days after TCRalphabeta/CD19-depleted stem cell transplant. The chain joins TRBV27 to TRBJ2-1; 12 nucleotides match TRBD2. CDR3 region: CARKISRLAGVNEQFF. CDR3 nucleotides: TGTGCCAGAAAAATCTCCAGACTAGCGGGAGTCAATGAGCAGTTCTTC.